The 30 T cell receptor beta chains below were found in one sample sequenced in a study of graft-versus-host responses after intestinal transplantation. These receptors are not linked to any known antigen. Assay used: immunoSEQ multiplex PCR; TCRdb lists only in-frame clones, some missing. This sample has about 85,000 clones, with roughly 90% found just once. Sequenced here: unstimulated CD8+ T cells sorted from spleen or lymph node cells, sampled before transplant. The receptors here all came from a human donor who was the organ donor for an intestinal transplant.

This clone came up once. The V and J genes are TRBV27 and TRBJ2-7; D unclear. CDR1 is MNHEY and CDR2 is SMNVEV in the germline V gene (reference sequence). This CDR3 spans 13 amino acids. Between the trimmed V and J ends, which lost 3 bases and 3 bases, there was a span of 9 bases. Here the CDR3 DNA reads TGTGCCAGCAGTTTGGGCCGGATCTACGAGCAGTACTTC. Translation gives CASSLGRIYEQYF.

This rearrangement joins TRBV7-8 to TRBJ1-6; D gene ambiguous. This CDR3 has 13 residues. Per germline, CDR1 SGHVS and CDR2 FQNEAQ. V was clipped by 4 bases and J by 9 bases, with 10 bases between them. The CDR3: CASSYLAGSPLHF. CDR3 in DNA: TGTGCCAGCAGCTATTTAGCGGGTTCACCCCTCCACTTT.

The rearrangement uses TRBV2 and TRBJ1-1; D is possibly TRBD1 (5 bases). The CDR3 sequence is 16 residues long. Germline assignment: CDR1 SNHLY and CDR2 FYNNEI. The V gene lost 2 bases and the J gene lost 2 bases, with 15 bases spanning the gap. The CDR3 sequence: CASSEFLWQGNTEAFF. The CDR3 DNA sequence: TGTGCCAGCAGTGAATTCCTCTGGCAGGGTAACACTGAAGCTTTCTTT.

This sequence joins TRBV27 and TRBJ2-3; D gene uncertain. V was pared by 4 bases and J by 0 bases, with 17 bases between. Germline assignment: CDR1 MNHEY and CDR2 SMNVEV (reference sequence). The CDR3 has 17 amino acids. CDR3 nucleotide sequence: TGTGCCAGCAGTTCCCGCCCGGCTGGGATTAGCACAGATACGCAGTATTTT. This sequence encodes CASSSRPAGISTDTQYF.

The gene calls are TRBV4-1 and TRBJ2-7; D gene unclear. The CDR3 has 15 amino acids. V lost 0 bases, J lost 2 bases, and 11 bases lay in between. CDR1 is MGHRA, CDR2 YSYEKL, per germline. The CDR3 loop is CASSQEQLQTYEQYF. CDR3 DNA sequence: TGCGCCAGCAGCCAAGAACAGTTGCAGACCTACGAGCAGTACTTC.

The chain uses TRBV29-1 and TRBJ2-3; TRBD2 aligns across 10 bases. With 7 bases clipped from V and 6 bases from J, the junction kept 16 bases outside the gene matches. The V gene's germline CDR1 is SQVTM and CDR2 ANQGSEA. This CDR3 spans 16 amino acids. The CDR3 DNA reads as TGCAGCGCTCGGGGCACAGAGCGGGAGGGCCAGGATACGCAGTATTTT. It encodes CSARGTEREGQDTQYF.

To note about this clone: A far larger clone is off by one base, so a read error is likely. The CDR3 loop is CASSRLDPYEQYF. CDR3 DNA sequence: TGTGCCAGCAGTCGACTAGATCCCTACGAGCAGTACTTC. The genes are TRBV2 and TRBJ2-7, with D maybe TRBD2 (6 bases). Germline assignment: CDR1 SNHLY and CDR2 FYNNEI. The CDR3 consists of 13 residues. Trimming took 5 bases from V and 2 from J, leaving 10 bases between them.

CDR3: CASSFLPGTAGSYNEQFF. The CDR3 DNA reads TGTGCCAGCAGTTTTCTACCCGGGACAGCCGGCTCCTACAATGAGCAGTTCTTC. V usage is TRBV27 and J usage is TRBJ2-1; the match to TRBD1 covers 7 bases. The length of the CDR3 is 18 residues. With 3 bases clipped from V and 0 bases from J, the junction kept 11 bases outside the gene matches. From germline, CDR1 is MNHEY and CDR2 SMNVEV (reference sequence).

The V gene is TRBV7-8, the J gene TRBJ2-2, with D uncertain. CDR3 length: 12 residues. Germline V gene lookup returns CDR1 SGHVS and CDR2 FQNEAQ. The V end lost 4 bases, the J end lost 3 bases, and 3 bases lay between the germline ends. In DNA, the CDR3 is TGTGCCAGCAGCTGGGACACCGGGGAGCTGTTTTTT. It translates to CASSWDTGELFF.

The V gene is TRBV5-6, the J gene TRBJ1-3; D unresolved. The CDR3 is made up of 16 amino acids. CDR1 and CDR2 from the germline V gene are SGHDT and YYEEEE. Trimming stripped 1 base from V and 6 bases from J, with 17 bases between. The CDR3 loop is CASSLFRKGTENTIYF. The CDR3 DNA follows: TGTGCCAGCAGCTTGTTTCGTAAAGGTACTGAAAACACCATATATTTT.

V and J are TRBV10-2 and TRBJ2-1; D call uncertain. The ends were cut back, 5 bases at V and 7 bases at J, with 9 bases in the middle. The CDR3 extends over 12 amino acids. Germline CDR1 reads WSHSY; CDR2 reads SAAADI. In nucleotides, the CDR3 is TGCGCCAGCAGTTTTAGAGCGAATGAGCAGTTCTTC. This codes for CASSFRANEQFF.

J is TRBJ2-1 and V is TRBV7-6; D is possibly TRBD2 (6 bases). The CDR3 is 16 residues long. The V and J ends lost 0 bases and 6 bases respectively, with 15 bases between them. Germline assignment: CDR1 SGHVS and CDR2 FNYEAQ. The chain's CDR3 is CASSLAGTGFLNEQFF. The CDR3 nucleotides are TGTGCCAGCAGCTTAGCCGGGACTGGGTTTCTCAATGAGCAGTTCTTC. The full variable domain, rest sourced from reference TRBV7-6 and TRBJ2-1, is GAGVSQSPRYKVTKRGQDVALRCDPISGHVSLYWYRQALGQGPEFLTYFNYEAQQDKSGLPNDRFSAERPEGSISTLTIQRTEQRDSAMYRCASSLAGTGFLNEQFFGPGTRLTVL.

This clone appeared a few times. This sequence joins TRBV7-9 and TRBJ1-2; 8 nucleotides match TRBD1. The CDR3 runs to 16 residues. The germline CDR1 and CDR2 sequences are SEHNR and FQNEAQ (reference sequence). After removal of 2 bases from V and 6 bases from J, the junction contained 11 bases not matched to a gene. CDR3 sequence reads: CASSLPRGQDSNGYTF. Written as DNA, the CDR3 is TGTGCCAGCAGCTTACCCAGGGGACAGGACTCCAATGGCTACACCTTC.

The chain is built from TRBV4-1 and TRBJ2-7, with 10 bases lining up with TRBD2. CDR1 is MGHRA, CDR2 YSYEKL, per germline. Trimming removed 0 bases from V and 6 bases from J; junction bases left unmatched: 5. The CDR3 covers 15 residues. CDR3 sequence (DNA): TGCGCCAGCAGCCAAGATTTAGCGGGAGGAGGCGAGCAGTACTTC. Its protein product is CASSQDLAGGGEQYF.

The V and J genes are TRBV5-6 and TRBJ2-7, with TRBD2 matching 12 bases. The CDR3 is 17 amino acids. From germline, CDR1 is SGHDT and CDR2 YYEEEE. J was trimmed by 0 bases and V by 4 bases; bases with no gene match: 8. CDR3 protein: CASSRLGLAGPSYEQYF. DNA of the CDR3: TGTGCCAGCAGCCGCTTAGGACTAGCGGGGCCCTCCTACGAGCAGTACTTC.

As regards this clone: One end of the junction varies from germline; a read error may be responsible. Other DNA variants within this sample encode the same CDR3. The chain is built from TRBV10-2 and TRBJ1-5; no clear D. This CDR3 has 13 amino acids. Germline lookup yields CDR1 WSHSY and CDR2 SAAADI. The CDR3 protein is CASGDYSNQPQHF. The CDR3 coding sequence is TGCGCCAGCGGTGATTATAGCAATCAGCCCCAGCATTTT.

J is TRBJ2-7 and V is TRBV7-2, with 8 positions matching TRBD2. CDR3 size: 14 residues. V trimming: 6 bases; J trimming: 5 bases; junction bases outside the gene matches: 9. Germline assignment: CDR1 SGHTA and CDR2 FQGNSA. The CDR3 DNA reads TGTGCCAGCAGTACGGTGGGACTAGGCGACGAGCAGTACTTC. It encodes CASSTVGLGDEQYF. Variable domain in full (rest from reference TRBV7-2 and TRBJ2-7): GAGVSQSPSNKVTEKGKDVELRCDPISGHTALYWYRQSLGQGLEFLIYFQGNSAPDKSGLPSDRFSAERTGGSVSTLTIQRTQQEDSAVYLCASSTVGLGDEQYFGPGTRLTVT.

This clone was recorded only once. The chain recombines TRBV2 with TRBJ2-7; 14 positions match TRBD2. The CDR3 sequence is 15 residues long. Germline V gives CDR1 SNHLY, CDR2 FYNNEI. With 9 bases clipped from V and 5 bases from J, the junction kept 9 bases outside the gene matches. The CDR3 loop reads CARGLAGGPPHEQYF. The DNA for the CDR3 is TGTGCCAGAGGACTAGCGGGAGGCCCCCCCCACGAGCAGTACTTC.

This rearrangement joins TRBV2 to TRBJ2-2, with 10 positions matching TRBD2. The V and J ends lost 6 bases and 6 bases, in that order; junction bases with no gene match: 7. Germline CDR1 is SNHLY and CDR2 is FYNNEI. The CDR3 is made up of 15 amino acids. Here the CDR3 reads CASSLGTSASGELFF. In DNA, the CDR3 is TGTGCCAGCAGCTTAGGGACTAGCGCGTCCGGGGAGCTGTTTTTT.

This clone was found once. The rearrangement links TRBV7-6 to TRBJ1-3; tentatively, D is TRBD1 (6 bases). V shed 5 bases and J shed 4 bases, with 21 bases lying between them. The germline V gene has CDR1 SGHVS and CDR2 FNYEAQ. The CDR3 contains 17 residues. Written as DNA, the CDR3 is TGTGCCAGCAGCGTGGAACGTCCGGGGGCGCTAGGAAACACCATATATTTT. Its protein is CASSVERPGALGNTIYF.

The chain joins TRBV6-6 to TRBJ2-7; D unresolved. The V end was cut by 6 bases, the J end by 2 bases, with 8 bases between. Per the germline V gene, CDR1 is MNHNY and CDR2 is SVGAGI (reference sequence). The CDR3 is made up of 12 amino acids. The DNA of the CDR3 is TGTGCCAGCAGCGACGACACCTACGAGCAGTACTTC. It specifies CASSDDTYEQYF.

The chain links TRBV5-1 to TRBJ2-7, with TRBD2 matching 8 bases. Germline loops: CDR1 SGHRS, CDR2 YFSETQ. This CDR3 is 14 amino acids long. Trimming at V came to 2 bases and at J to 2 bases, leaving 3 bases not matched to a gene. The CDR3 sequence is CASSFSGTTYEQYF. The CDR3 bases are TGCGCCAGCAGCTTTAGCGGGACCACCTACGAGCAGTACTTC.

The CDR3 is CASSLLDGRYEQYF. CDR3 bases: TGTGCCAGCAGTTTATTGGACGGGAGGTACGAGCAGTACTTC. J is TRBJ2-7 and V is TRBV27; TRBD2 aligns across 7 bases. The junction had 4 bases not matched to a gene; V was cut back by 1 base and J by 4 bases. Germline CDR1 and CDR2: MNHEY and SMNVEV (reference sequence). This CDR3 spans 14 amino acids.

DNA for the CDR3: TGTGCCAGCAGCGGACTAGCGGGAGTAGCAGAGACCCAGTACTTC. Its translation is CASSGLAGVAETQYF. The chain has TRBV6-5 and TRBJ2-5; 13 nucleotides match TRBD2. Trimming at V came to 6 bases and at J to 4 bases, leaving 5 bases not matched to a gene. Germline-derived CDR1 and CDR2 are MNHEY and SVGAGI. This CDR3 is built from 15 residues.

The V call is TRBV7-9, the J call TRBJ2-7; D gene ambiguous. With 5 bases removed from V and 8 bases from J, the gap between germline ends came to 19 bases. Germline lookup yields CDR1 SEHNR and CDR2 FQNEAQ (reference sequence). CDR3 length: 14 residues. The CDR3 reads CASSGQAEEYKQYF. CDR3 nucleotide sequence: TGTGCCAGCAGCGGGCAGGCCGAGGAATATAAGCAGTACTTC. The full variable domain, completed using reference TRBV7-9 and TRBJ2-7, is DTGVSQNPRHKITKRGQNVTFRCDPISEHNRLYWYRQTLGQGPEFLTYFQNEAQLEKSRLLSDRFSAERPKGSFSTLEIQRTEQGDSAMYLCASSGQAEEYKQYFGPGTRLTVT.

The DNA for the CDR3 is TGTGCCTGCAAGGGACTAGCGCCTAAAGAGACCCAGTACTTC. It translates to CACKGLAPKETQYF. The chain employs TRBV30 and TRBJ2-5; 10 nucleotides align to TRBD2. Trimming cost V 6 bases and J 3 bases; bases outside gene matches: 7. Germline CDR1 GTSNPN, CDR2 SVGIG (reference sequence). The CDR3 length is 14 residues.

Points on this clone: This sample includes further DNA sequences coding for the same CDR3. V is TRBV13 and J is TRBJ2-7, with 12 positions matching TRBD2. Per the germline V gene, CDR1 is PRHDT and CDR2 is FYEKMQ (reference sequence). The length of the CDR3 is 20 residues. Trimming removed 1 base from V and 0 bases from J; junction bases left unmatched: 13. The CDR3 nucleotides are TGTGCCAGCAGCTTAGATCACTGGGCTAGCGGGAGGGTGAGCTCCTACGAGCAGTACTTC. It yields the protein CASSLDHWASGRVSSYEQYF.

The V call is TRBV2, the J call TRBJ2-7; tentatively, D is TRBD2 (5 bases). The length of the CDR3 is 15 residues. CDR1 is SNHLY, CDR2 FYNNEI, per germline. Trimming cost V 2 bases and J 2 bases, with 13 bases left between them. CDR3 DNA: TGTGCCAGCAGTGAAAGCATTTCGGGGACCTACGAGCAGTACTTC. Amino acids: CASSESISGTYEQYF.

The chain carries TRBV2 and TRBJ2-1; 7 bases fit TRBD2. Germline assignment: CDR1 SNHLY and CDR2 FYNNEI. The length of the CDR3 is 13 residues. Trimming removed 6 bases from V and 8 bases from J; junction bases left unmatched: 7. The CDR3 bases are TGTGCCAGCAGCGGAACTAGCGATGATGAGCAGTTCTTC. It is translated as CASSGTSDDEQFF.

The chain is built from TRBV19 and TRBJ2-7; TRBD1 aligns across 7 bases. The CDR3 has 15 residues. CDR1 LNHDA and CDR2 SQIVND come from the germline V gene (reference sequence). V shed 5 bases and J 2 bases; nucleotides not matched to a gene: 9. CDR3 in amino acids: CASSSYRDSPYEQYF. CDR3 nucleotides: TGTGCCAGTAGTTCTTACCGGGACAGCCCCTACGAGCAGTACTTC.